This T cell receptor (beta chain) originates from a study of OX40 agonist ivuxolimab in advanced cancers. Study summary: Previous treatment with anti-PD-1, anti-PD-L1 or anti-CTLA-4 therapy was allowed; about 40% had received some. Study-wide results and caveats: Doses of 0.1 to 3.0 mg/kg were accompanied by clonal expansion of CD4+ and CD8+ blood T cells by week 6.

TCRdb's table, derived via immunoSEQ multiplex PCR, lists solely in-frame clones and lacks some. The data show roughly 63,000 clones, 80% to 90% seen once. As regards this clone: What it binds is not known.

Germline CDR1 reads SGHRS; CDR2 reads YFSETQ. J gave up 3 bases and V 1 base, and 2 bases lay outside the gene matches. CDR3 length equals 15 residues. The sequence was collected from an adult with an advanced solid tumor such as melanoma, head and neck, liver or kidney cancer. The sample was CD4+ or CD8+ T cells sorted from blood, taken in a trial of the OX40 agonist ivuxolimab. The chain couples TRBV5-1 to TRBJ2-2, with 8 positions matching TRBD1. CDR3 amino acids: CASSLQGADTGELFF. Written as DNA, the CDR3 is TGCGCCAGCAGCTTGCAGGGGGCGGACACCGGGGAGCTGTTTTTT.